The 6 T cell receptor beta chains below come from one sample, sequenced in a study of preoperative IRX-2 immunotherapy in early breast cancer. Repertoires were generated with immunoSEQ multiplex PCR, while TCRdb's copy carries only in-frame clones and drops some. The profile shows over 35,000 clones, roughly 94% of them singletons. Treatment defined: preoperative locoregional IRX-2 cytokine immunotherapy. The sequencing used tumor tissue, collected after IRX-2 immunotherapy. The receptors were gathered from a human donor with breast cancer.

This clone showed up just once. The chain combines TRBV18 with TRBJ2-5; weak D call: TRBD1 (5 bases). The V gene's germline CDR1 is KGHSH and CDR2 LQKENI. This CDR3 contains 16 residues. Trimming removed 2 bases from V and 1 base from J, with 14 bases in between. The CDR3 nucleotides are TGTGCCAGCTCACCAGGAGTCCAGGGTGGCCAAGAGACCCAGTACTTC. It yields the protein CASSPGVQGGQETQYF.

This chain connects TRBV5-6 to TRBJ1-2, with 11 bases aligning to TRBD1. CDR3 size: 15 residues. The ends lost 3 bases at V and 4 bases at J; junction bases unmatched: 5. Germline loops: CDR1 SGHDT, CDR2 YYEEEE. CDR3 DNA: TGTGCCAGCAGCTCGCGGGACAGGGGGTTCTATGGCTACACCTTC. This encodes CASSSRDRGFYGYTF.

The chain couples TRBV6-5 to TRBJ2-3, with 8 bases aligning to TRBD2. Germline V gives CDR1 MNHEY, CDR2 SVGAGI. Unmatched junction bases numbered 7, after V lost 5 bases and J lost 3 bases. The CDR3 has 15 residues. The CDR3 protein is CASSIAGLGTDTQYF. The CDR3 bases are TGTGCCAGCAGTATAGCGGGACTCGGTACAGATACGCAGTATTTT.

The chain is built from TRBV19 and TRBJ2-6; D not certain. The CDR3 contains 17 residues. Per the germline V gene, CDR1 is LNHDA and CDR2 is SQIVND (reference sequence). The V and J ends lost 7 bases and 0 bases respectively, with 16 bases between them. CDR3 nucleotides: TGTGCCAGTAAGAAAAAGGTTCCCCTCTCTGGGGCCAACGTCCTGACTTTC. Translation: CASKKKVPLSGANVLTF.

J is TRBJ1-6 and V is TRBV10-3; weak D call: TRBD1 (6 bases). Germline-derived CDR1 and CDR2 are ENHRY and SYGVKD. With 7 bases removed from V and 2 bases from J, the gap between germline ends came to 9 bases. The CDR3 is 14 amino acids. DNA of the CDR3: TGTGCCATCAAAGAGGGGGCCTATAATTCACCCCTCCACTTT. Protein: CAIKEGAYNSPLHF.

This chain connects TRBV4-3 to TRBJ2-7; D may be TRBD1 (6 bases). Germline CDR1 is LGHNA and CDR2 is YSLEER. There are 15 residues in the CDR3. Trimming removed 3 bases from V and 3 bases from J, with 15 bases in between. The CDR3 loop is CASSQLQGIVYEQYF. CDR3 DNA sequence: TGCGCCAGCAGCCAGTTACAGGGAATCGTCTACGAGCAGTACTTC.